The 29 T cell receptor beta chains below were found in one sample sequenced in a study of shared clonotypes between healthy human individuals. Profiled with immunoSEQ multiplex PCR; TCRdb holds only in-frame clones, not every one. The repertoire holds around 510,000 clones, with approximately 95% as singletons. Sequenced: naive CD4+ T cells sorted from blood. The subset: CD45RA+ positively selected. These receptors were collected from a woman in her thirties in good health.

This rearrangement joins TRBV28 to TRBJ2-7, with D unclear. V lost 1 base and J 2 bases, leaving 9 bases between the germline ends. This CDR3 has 14 residues. Germline V gives CDR1 MDHEN, CDR2 SYDVKM. DNA for the CDR3: TGTGCCAGCAGTTTATATTACAGAACCTACGAGCAGTACTTC. Protein sequence: CASSLYYRTYEQYF. Based on the CDR3 plus reference TRBV28 and TRBJ2-7, the full variable domain is DVKVTQSSRYLVKRTGEKVFLECVQDMDHENMFWYRQDPGLGLRLIYFSYDVKMKEKGDIPEGYSVSREKKERFSLILESASTNQTSMYLCASSLYYRTYEQYFGPGTRLTVT.

The sample holds one count of this clone. This sequence joins TRBV14 and TRBJ1-2; TRBD1 agrees at 7 bases. With 4 bases clipped from V and 3 bases from J, the junction kept 8 bases outside the gene matches. CDR3 length equals 15 residues. The germline V gene encodes CDR1 SGHDN and CDR2 FVKESK. CDR3 sequence reads: CASSRAGGHYYGYTF. The CDR3 coding sequence is TGTGCCAGCAGCCGGGCAGGGGGACATTACTATGGCTACACCTTC.

This chain joins TRBV29-1 and TRBJ2-3; D is unclear. V gave up 4 bases and J gave up 2 bases, with 7 bases separating them. The CDR3 runs to 12 residues. Germline V lookup: CDR1 SQVTM, CDR2 ANQGSEA. The CDR3 region is CSVGGHTDTQYF. CDR3 DNA sequence: TGCAGCGTTGGCGGTCACACAGATACGCAGTATTTT.

This chain uses TRBV11-2 with TRBJ1-6, with D unclear. The CDR3 loop spans 14 amino acids. Germline CDR1 SGHAT, CDR2 FQNNGV. With 1 base removed from V and 8 bases from J, the gap between germline ends came to 9 bases. This CDR3 reads CASSLVGRHSPLHF. The CDR3 DNA reads as TGTGCCAGCAGCTTAGTGGGCAGGCATTCACCCCTCCACTTT.

The chain combines TRBV7-2 with TRBJ2-3; 12 nucleotides agree with TRBD2. CDR1 is SGHTA and CDR2 is FQGNSA in the germline V gene. The CDR3 runs to 15 residues. V shed 1 base, J shed 8 bases, and the junction held 4 bases outside the gene matches. The CDR3, as DNA: TGTGCCAGCAGCTTAGGGCTAGCGGGAGGGAGTACGCAGTATTTT. Amino acids: CASSLGLAGGSTQYF. Full variable domain (outside the CDR3, taken from reference TRBV7-2 and TRBJ2-3): GAGVSQSPSNKVTEKGKDVELRCDPISGHTALYWYRQSLGQGLEFLIYFQGNSAPDKSGLPSDRFSAERTGGSVSTLTIQRTQQEDSAVYLCASSLGLAGGSTQYFGPGTRLTVL.

The chain has TRBV9 and TRBJ2-3; TRBD1 is a possible D gene (7 bases). CDR1 is SGDLS, CDR2 YYNGEE, per germline. This CDR3 has 13 residues. V was clipped by 0 bases and J by 9 bases, with 11 bases between them. The CDR3 DNA follows: TGTGCCAGCAGCGTAGGCGGGACAGCGACGCAGTATTTT. Its protein product is CASSVGGTATQYF.

The chain couples TRBV28 to TRBJ1-1; D not certain. CDR3 length: 13 amino acids. CDR1 MDHEN and CDR2 SYDVKM come from the germline V gene. The V end lost 3 bases, the J end lost 4 bases, and 9 bases lay between the germline ends. As DNA, the CDR3 is TGTGCCAGCAGTTTGGCCAGCCCCACTGAAGCTTTCTTT. Translated, it gives CASSLASPTEAFF. Full variable domain (remainder filled in from reference TRBV28 and TRBJ1-1): DVKVTQSSRYLVKRTGEKVFLECVQDMDHENMFWYRQDPGLGLRLIYFSYDVKMKEKGDIPEGYSVSREKKERFSLILESASTNQTSMYLCASSLASPTEAFFGQGTRLTVV.

The chain joins TRBV6-1 to TRBJ1-2; no reliable D call. This CDR3 has 12 residues. The V end was cut by 5 bases, the J end by 3 bases, with 7 bases between. The germline gives CDR1 MNHNS, CDR2 SASEGT. DNA for the CDR3: TGTGCCAGCAGTCAGGAGTACTATGGCTACACCTTC. Encoded protein: CASSQEYYGYTF.

This clone was seen only once. The V gene is TRBV14, the J gene TRBJ2-5, with TRBD2 matching over 15 bases. Germline CDR1 reads SGHDN; CDR2 reads FVKESK. This CDR3 region has 17 residues. After removal of 4 bases from V and 4 bases from J, the junction contained 7 bases not matched to a gene. CDR3 in amino acids: CASSPGLAGGRGETQYF. CDR3 DNA: TGTGCCAGCAGCCCGGGACTAGCGGGAGGAAGGGGAGAGACCCAGTACTTC.

The chain couples TRBV6-5 to TRBJ1-2; 7 bases are shared with TRBD1. The CDR3 totals 16 residues. Germline CDR1 is MNHEY and CDR2 is SVGAGI. Trimming cost V 0 bases and J 1 base; bases outside gene matches: 5. The CDR3 loop is CASSYSGDRYNYGYTF. The CDR3 DNA reads as TGTGCCAGCAGTTACTCGGGGGACAGATATAACTATGGCTACACCTTC.

The V and J genes are TRBV5-1 and TRBJ2-5; D not certain. Trimming took 3 bases from V and 5 from J, leaving 17 bases between them. Germline V gene sequence: CDR1 SGHRS, CDR2 YFSETQ. This CDR3 is 15 amino acids long. The DNA of the CDR3 is TGCGCCAGCAGCTATGGCCTCGATGGGTTTGAGACCCAGTACTTC. Protein product: CASSYGLDGFETQYF.

The V call is TRBV15, the J call TRBJ1-2; D perhaps matches TRBD1 (5 bases). V was shortened by 0 bases and J by 4 bases, with 9 bases between the two germline ends. Germline CDR1 LNHNV, CDR2 YYDKDF (reference sequence). The CDR3 is 14 amino acids. The CDR3 nucleotides are TGTGCCACCAGCAGAGATAAAGGGGTCTATGGCTACACCTTC. It specifies CATSRDKGVYGYTF.

This sequence joins TRBV18 and TRBJ1-5; the D gene is possibly TRBD1 (5 bases). Germline V gives CDR1 KGHSH, CDR2 LQKENI. V lost 3 bases to trimming and J lost 5 bases, with 8 bases between them. The CDR3 has 13 amino acids. This chain's CDR3 is CASSPVRDQPQHF. DNA for the CDR3: TGTGCCAGCTCACCGGTCAGGGATCAGCCCCAGCATTTT.

The rearrangement joins TRBV28 to TRBJ1-2, with 9 bases lining up with TRBD1. From germline, CDR1 is MDHEN and CDR2 SYDVKM. Trimming took 5 bases from V and 8 from J; bases not matched to a gene: 9. The length of the CDR3 is 14 residues. The CDR3 DNA reads TGTGCCAGCAGTGTGGGACAGGGCTACGACGGCTACACCTTC. Residues: CASSVGQGYDGYTF.

In the case of this clone: The sample holds other DNA sequences that translate to the same CDR3. The chain recombines TRBV28 with TRBJ1-5; no definite D call. Germline V CDR1 and CDR2: MDHEN, SYDVKM. Deletions cut 6 bases from V and 0 bases from J, with 6 bases between. The CDR3 runs to 13 residues. The CDR3 DNA follows: TGTGCCAGCAGCTCTTATAGCAATCAGCCCCAGCATTTT. It yields the protein CASSSYSNQPQHF.

V and J are TRBV5-6 and TRBJ2-7; 8 bases are a match to TRBD1. J lost 1 base, V lost 2 bases, and 5 bases had no gene match. The CDR3 loop spans 15 amino acids. Germline loops: CDR1 SGHDT, CDR2 YYEEEE. Written as DNA, the CDR3 is TGTGCCAGCAGCTTCAGGGGGCTAGGGTCCTACGAGCAGTACTTC. It encodes CASSFRGLGSYEQYF. Supplemented by reference TRBV5-6 and TRBJ2-7, the full variable domain reads DAGVTQSPTHLIKTRGQQVTLRCSPKSGHDTVSWYQQALGQGPQFIFQYYEEEERQRGNFPDRFSGHQFPNYSSELNVNALLLGDSALYLCASSFRGLGSYEQYFGPGTRLTVT.

The J gene is TRBJ2-6, the V gene TRBV7-3; tentative D call: TRBD2 (6 bases). V was cut by 4 bases and J by 0 bases, with 16 bases left in between. The germline V gene encodes CDR1 SGHTA and CDR2 FQGTGA. The CDR3 length is 18 residues. The CDR3 DNA reads as TGTGCCAGCAGCTCTACCCGGAGGGGATTCTCTGGGGCCAACGTCCTGACTTTC. Protein: CASSSTRRGFSGANVLTF.

This clone is a singleton in its sample. The chain employs TRBV6-1 and TRBJ2-7; the match to TRBD2 covers 10 bases. The CDR3 length is 14 residues. V lost 6 bases to trimming and J lost 7 bases; unmatched junction nucleotides: 9. Per germline, CDR1 MNHNS and CDR2 SASEGT. CDR3 in amino acids: CASRVAGGPGEQYF. The DNA for the CDR3 is TGTGCCAGCAGGGTAGCGGGAGGCCCCGGGGAGCAGTACTTC.

The chain has TRBV28 and TRBJ1-6; possibly TRBD1 for D (6 bases). Germline lookup yields CDR1 MDHEN and CDR2 SYDVKM. The CDR3 contains 12 residues. V was pared by 4 bases and J by 12 bases, with 10 bases between. The CDR3 sequence: CASSSQGLPLHF. CDR3 sequence (DNA): TGTGCCAGCAGTTCCCAGGGGTTACCCCTCCACTTT.

This chain links TRBV7-2 with TRBJ1-1, with D maybe TRBD1 (6 bases). This CDR3 has 16 residues. Deletions cut 5 bases from V and 0 bases from J, with 16 bases between. Germline loops: CDR1 SGHTA, CDR2 FQGNSA. The CDR3 here is CASSPPPGAMNTEAFF. The DNA for the CDR3 is TGTGCCAGCAGCCCACCCCCGGGGGCGATGAACACTGAAGCTTTCTTT. Full variable domain (remainder filled in from reference TRBV7-2 and TRBJ1-1): GAGVSQSPSNKVTEKGKDVELRCDPISGHTALYWYRQSLGQGLEFLIYFQGNSAPDKSGLPSDRFSAERTGGSVSTLTIQRTQQEDSAVYLCASSPPPGAMNTEAFFGQGTRLTVV.

This clone showed up just once. The chain is built from TRBV10-2 and TRBJ2-3; D is ambiguous. In germline, CDR1 is WSHSY, CDR2 SAAADI. CDR3 length equals 15 residues. Trimming stripped 5 bases from V and 0 bases from J, with 12 bases between. CDR3 loop: CASSPVSGSTDTQYF. CDR3 in DNA: TGCGCCAGCAGTCCCGTCAGTGGGAGCACAGATACGCAGTATTTT.

V and J are TRBV5-4 and TRBJ2-5, with a possible D match to TRBD1 (5 bases). The germline V gene encodes CDR1 SGHNT and CDR2 YYREEE (reference sequence). CDR3 length: 13 amino acids. V dropped 4 bases and J dropped 2 bases, with 9 bases sitting between them. CDR3 loop: CASSKDTQETQYF. CDR3 coding DNA: TGTGCCAGCAGCAAGGACACTCAAGAGACCCAGTACTTC.

The chain links TRBV6-6 to TRBJ2-3, with 9 bases that match TRBD1. Trimming took 2 bases from V and 2 from J; bases not matched to a gene: 2. The length of the CDR3 is 15 residues. Germline V gene data show CDR1 as MNHNY and CDR2 as SVGAGI (reference sequence). CDR3 in amino acids: CASSYDRGYTDTQYF. The DNA for the CDR3 is TGTGCCAGCAGTTACGACAGGGGGTACACAGATACGCAGTATTTT.

As for this clone: The same CDR3 arises from other DNA sequences in this sample as well. The rearrangement links TRBV28 to TRBJ1-2, with D unresolved. The CDR3 is 11 amino acids. V was cut by 3 bases and J by 6 bases, with 5 bases left in between. In germline, CDR1 is MDHEN, CDR2 SYDVKM. The CDR3 DNA sequence: TGTGCCAGCAGTTTCGGCGATGGCTACACCTTC. It is translated as CASSFGDGYTF.

CDR3 DNA sequence: TGTGCCAGCAGCCCCGCTGAGGGGACGTGGTCATATGGCTACACCTTC. Protein product: CASSPAEGTWSYGYTF. V is TRBV4-2 and J is TRBJ1-2; tentatively, D is TRBD1 (5 bases). The CDR3 extends over 16 amino acids. The V end was cut by 4 bases, the J end by 5 bases, with 20 bases between. Per germline, CDR1 LGHNA and CDR2 YNFKEQ.

This chain links TRBV4-1 with TRBJ2-1; TRBD2 matches at 8 bases. This CDR3 has 16 residues. V shed 1 base, J shed 12 bases, and the junction held 14 bases outside the gene matches. Germline CDR1 MGHRA, CDR2 YSYEKL. Here the CDR3 reads CASSQGTSGLLQSQFF. Here the CDR3 DNA reads TGCGCCAGCAGCCAAGGCACTAGCGGACTTCTTCAATCGCAGTTCTTC.

The gene calls are TRBV6-5 and TRBJ2-7, with TRBD2 matching 8 bases. Germline V lookup: CDR1 MNHEY, CDR2 SVGAGI. CDR3 length: 15 amino acids. After removal of 5 bases from V and 0 bases from J, the junction contained 6 bases not matched to a gene. CDR3 sequence: CASSNAGTSSYEQYF. DNA for the CDR3: TGTGCCAGCAGTAATGCCGGGACTAGCTCCTACGAGCAGTACTTC.

In this sample, this clone turned up once. V is TRBV5-8 and J is TRBJ2-5, with 8 positions matching TRBD2. V dropped 5 bases and J dropped 4; count of bases not matched to a gene: 10. Germline assignment: CDR1 SGHTS and CDR2 YDEGEE. This CDR3 comprises 15 residues. This chain's CDR3 is CASRAMGLAGETQYF. The CDR3 DNA follows: TGTGCCAGCAGGGCGATGGGGCTAGCGGGAGAGACCCAGTACTTC.

The chain carries TRBV28 and TRBJ2-5; the match to TRBD2 covers 13 bases. The CDR3 is 16 amino acids. Germline V lookup: CDR1 MDHEN, CDR2 SYDVKM. Germline trimming cut 2 bases from V and 5 bases from J; bases unmatched to any gene: 5. Written as DNA, the CDR3 is TGTGCCAGCAGTTTAAGGACTAGCGGGAGAGGGGAGACCCAGTACTTC. Protein product: CASSLRTSGRGETQYF.